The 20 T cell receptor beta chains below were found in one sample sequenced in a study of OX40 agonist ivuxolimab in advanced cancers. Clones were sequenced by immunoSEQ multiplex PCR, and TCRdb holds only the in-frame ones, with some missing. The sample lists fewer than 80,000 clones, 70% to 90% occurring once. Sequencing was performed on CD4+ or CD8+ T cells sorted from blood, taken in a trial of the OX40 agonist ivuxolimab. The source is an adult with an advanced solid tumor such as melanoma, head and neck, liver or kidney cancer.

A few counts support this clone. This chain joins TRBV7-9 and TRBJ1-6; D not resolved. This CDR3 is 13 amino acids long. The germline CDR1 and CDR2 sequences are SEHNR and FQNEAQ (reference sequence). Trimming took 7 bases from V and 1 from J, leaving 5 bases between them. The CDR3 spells CASTTSYNSPLHF. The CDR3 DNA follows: TGTGCCAGCACGACATCCTATAATTCACCCCTCCACTTT. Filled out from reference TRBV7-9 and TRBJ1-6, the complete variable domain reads DTGVSQNPRHKITKRGQNVTFRCDPISEHNRLYWYRQTLGQGPEFLTYFQNEAQLEKSRLLSDRFSAERPKGSFSTLEIQRTEQGDSAMYLCASTTSYNSPLHFGNGTRLTVT.

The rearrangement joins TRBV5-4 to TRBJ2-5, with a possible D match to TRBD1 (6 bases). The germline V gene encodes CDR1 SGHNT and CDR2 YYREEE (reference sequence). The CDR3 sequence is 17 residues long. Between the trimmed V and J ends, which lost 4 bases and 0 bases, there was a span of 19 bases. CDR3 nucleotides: TGTGCCAGCAGCCCTACTACCGGGACACCATACCAAGAGACCCAGTACTTC. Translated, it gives CASSPTTGTPYQETQYF.

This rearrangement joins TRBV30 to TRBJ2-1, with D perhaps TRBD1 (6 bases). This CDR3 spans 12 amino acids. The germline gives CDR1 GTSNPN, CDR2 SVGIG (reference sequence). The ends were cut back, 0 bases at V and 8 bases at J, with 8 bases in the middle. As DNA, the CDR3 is TGTGCCTGGAGTGTGCAGGGGTATGAGCAGTTCTTC. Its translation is CAWSVQGYEQFF.

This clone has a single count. CDR3 nucleotides: TGTGCCAGCAGTCCCCTCGGGCACAATCAGCCCCAGCATTTT. It is translated as CASSPLGHNQPQHF. The chain is built from TRBV6-5 and TRBJ1-5; no firm D call. CDR3 length: 14 amino acids. Per germline, CDR1 MNHEY and CDR2 SVGAGI. V was trimmed by 5 bases and J by 3 bases, leaving 11 bases between them.

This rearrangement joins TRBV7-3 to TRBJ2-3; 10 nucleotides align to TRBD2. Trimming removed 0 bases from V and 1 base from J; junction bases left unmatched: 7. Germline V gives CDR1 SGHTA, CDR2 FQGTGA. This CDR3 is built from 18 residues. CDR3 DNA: TGTGCCAGCAGCTTAACATGGCTAGCGGGGGCCCGCACAGATACGCAGTATTTT. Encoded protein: CASSLTWLAGARTDTQYF.

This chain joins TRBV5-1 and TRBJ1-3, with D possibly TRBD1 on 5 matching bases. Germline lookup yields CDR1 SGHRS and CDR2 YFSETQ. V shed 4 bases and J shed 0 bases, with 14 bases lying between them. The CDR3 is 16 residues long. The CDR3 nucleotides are TGCGCCAGCAGCCCGGGACCCGACAGCTCTGGAAACACCATATATTTT. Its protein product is CASSPGPDSSGNTIYF.

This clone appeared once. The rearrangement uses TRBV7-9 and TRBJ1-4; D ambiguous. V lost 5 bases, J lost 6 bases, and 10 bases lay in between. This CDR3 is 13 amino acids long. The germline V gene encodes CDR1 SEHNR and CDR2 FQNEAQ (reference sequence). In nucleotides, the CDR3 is TGTGCCAGCAGCCCCAACGGGTATGAAAAACTGTTTTTT. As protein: CASSPNGYEKLFF.

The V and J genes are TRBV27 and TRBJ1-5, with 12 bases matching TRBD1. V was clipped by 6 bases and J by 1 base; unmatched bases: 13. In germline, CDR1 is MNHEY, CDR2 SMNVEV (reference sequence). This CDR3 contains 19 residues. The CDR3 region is CASRPSSRDRGLSNQPQHF. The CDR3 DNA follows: TGTGCCAGCAGACCTTCTTCCCGGGACAGGGGGCTAAGCAATCAGCCCCAGCATTTT.

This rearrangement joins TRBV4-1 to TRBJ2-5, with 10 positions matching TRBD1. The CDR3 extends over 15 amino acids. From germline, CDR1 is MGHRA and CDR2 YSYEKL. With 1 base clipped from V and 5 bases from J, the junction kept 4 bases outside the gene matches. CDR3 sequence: CASSQGQGARETQYF. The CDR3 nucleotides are TGCGCCAGCAGCCAAGGACAGGGGGCGAGGGAGACCCAGTACTTC.

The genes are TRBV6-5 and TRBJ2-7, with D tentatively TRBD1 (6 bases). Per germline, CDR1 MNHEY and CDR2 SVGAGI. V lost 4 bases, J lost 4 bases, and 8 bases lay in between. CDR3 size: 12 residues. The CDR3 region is CASSSRGYEQYF. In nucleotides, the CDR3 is TGTGCCAGCAGTTCCAGGGGTTACGAGCAGTACTTC.

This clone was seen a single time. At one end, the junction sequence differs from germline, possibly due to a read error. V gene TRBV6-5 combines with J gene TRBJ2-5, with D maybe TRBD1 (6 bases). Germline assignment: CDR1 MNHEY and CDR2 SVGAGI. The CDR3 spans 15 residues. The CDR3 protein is CASSYLGHPQETQYF. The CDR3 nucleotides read TGTGCCAGCAGCTACTTGGGACACCCACAAGAGACCCAGTACTTC.

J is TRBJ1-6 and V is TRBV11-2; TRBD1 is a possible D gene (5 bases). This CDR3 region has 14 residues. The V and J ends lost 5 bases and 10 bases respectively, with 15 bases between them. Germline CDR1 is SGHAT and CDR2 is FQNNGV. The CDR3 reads CASSLTGGHSPLHF. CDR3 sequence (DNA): TGTGCCAGCAGCCTAACAGGAGGTCACTCACCCCTCCACTTT. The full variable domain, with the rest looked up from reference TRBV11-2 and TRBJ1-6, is EAGVAQSPRYKIIEKRQSVAFWCNPISGHATLYWYQQILGQGPKLLIQFQNNGVVDDSQLPKDRFSAERLKGVDSTLKIQPAKLEDSAVYLCASSLTGGHSPLHFGNGTRLTVT.

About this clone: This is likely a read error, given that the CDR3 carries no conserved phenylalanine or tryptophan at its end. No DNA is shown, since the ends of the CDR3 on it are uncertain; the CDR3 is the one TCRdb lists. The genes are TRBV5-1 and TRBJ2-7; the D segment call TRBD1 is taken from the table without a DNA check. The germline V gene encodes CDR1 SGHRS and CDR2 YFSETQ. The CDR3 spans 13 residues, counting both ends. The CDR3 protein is CASSLVGAGPAPP.

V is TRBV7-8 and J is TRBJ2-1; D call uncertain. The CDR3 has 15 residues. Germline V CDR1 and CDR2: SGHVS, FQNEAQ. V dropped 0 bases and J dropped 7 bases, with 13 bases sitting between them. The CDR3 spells CASSLAGIVVNEQFF. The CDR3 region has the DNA TGTGCCAGCAGCTTAGCTGGGATAGTGGTGAATGAGCAGTTCTTC.

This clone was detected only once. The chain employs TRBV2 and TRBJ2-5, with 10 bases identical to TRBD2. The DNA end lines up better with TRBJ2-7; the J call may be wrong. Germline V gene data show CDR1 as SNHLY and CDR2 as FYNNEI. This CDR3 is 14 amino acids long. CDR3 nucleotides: TGTGCCAGCAGCGTAGCGGGGGGTTCCTACGAGCAGTACTTC. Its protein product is CASSVAGGSYEQYF.

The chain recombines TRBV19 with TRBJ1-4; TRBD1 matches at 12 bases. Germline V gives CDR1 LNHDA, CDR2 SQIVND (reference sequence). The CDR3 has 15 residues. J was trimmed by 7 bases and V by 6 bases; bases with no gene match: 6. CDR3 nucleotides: TGTGCCAGTAGGGGGACAGGGGGCGCGTTTGAAAAACTGTTTTTT. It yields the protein CASRGTGGAFEKLFF.

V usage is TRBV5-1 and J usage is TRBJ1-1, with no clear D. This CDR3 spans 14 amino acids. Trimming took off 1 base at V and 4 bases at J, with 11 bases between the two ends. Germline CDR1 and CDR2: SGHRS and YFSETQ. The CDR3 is CASSLRWGRTEAFF. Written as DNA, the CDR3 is TGCGCCAGCAGCTTGCGTTGGGGTCGCACTGAAGCTTTCTTT.

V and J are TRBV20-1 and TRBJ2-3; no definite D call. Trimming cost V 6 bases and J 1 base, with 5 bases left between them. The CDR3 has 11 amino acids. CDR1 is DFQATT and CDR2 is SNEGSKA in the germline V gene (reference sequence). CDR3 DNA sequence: TGCAGTGCCCTACGCACAGATACGCAGTATTTT. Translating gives CSALRTDTQYF.

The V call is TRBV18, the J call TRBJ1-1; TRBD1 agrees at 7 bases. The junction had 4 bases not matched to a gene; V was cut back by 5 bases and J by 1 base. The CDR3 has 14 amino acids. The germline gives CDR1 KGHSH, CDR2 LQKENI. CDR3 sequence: CASSTRQGNTEAFF. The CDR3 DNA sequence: TGTGCCAGCTCAACCAGACAGGGGAACACTGAAGCTTTCTTT.

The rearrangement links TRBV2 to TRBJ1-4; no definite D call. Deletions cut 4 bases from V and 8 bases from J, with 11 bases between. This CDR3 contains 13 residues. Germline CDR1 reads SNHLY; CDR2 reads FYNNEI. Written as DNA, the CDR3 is TGTGCCAGCAGTGCAGACGTTGGGGAAAAACTGTTTTTT. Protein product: CASSADVGEKLFF.